The T cell receptor beta chain under discussion was sequenced for a study of blood T cell repertoires in COVID-19. At the level of the study: Specimens from acute and convalescent COVID-19 originated in the United States, Italy and Spain.

The CDR3 contains 16 residues. Trimming stripped 1 base from V and 3 bases from J, with 13 bases between. The germline V gene has CDR1 KGHSH and CDR2 LQKENI. Source study methods: Estimates of nucleated cell counts were drawn from the amplification of reference gene primers. TCRdb's copy holds only in-frame clones and misses some; the assay was immunoSEQ multiplex PCR. The D gene and trimming were derived from the DNA, and the V and J assignments and clone size from that table. The profile shows more than 15,000 clones, 75% to 90% of them singletons. The specimen was peripheral blood. This TCR derives from a woman aged 60 to 75 with active COVID-19. The rearrangement uses TRBV18 and TRBJ2-1, with D possibly matching TRBD2 (5 bases). This CDR3 is CASSPRVSGDYNEQFF. DNA for the CDR3: TGTGCCAGCTCACCACGGGTATCCGGGGACTACAATGAGCAGTTCTTC. The full variable domain, with the rest looked up from reference TRBV18 and TRBJ2-1, is NAGVMQNPRHLVRRRGQEARLRCSPMKGHSHVYWYRQLPEEGLKFMVYLQKENIIDESGMPKERFSAEFPKEGPSILRIQQVVRGDSAAYFCASSPRVSGDYNEQFFGPGTRLTVL.